This T cell receptor (beta chain) is drawn from a study of cytomegalovirus exposure and HLA in healthy donors. Study results and limitations: It was reported in a later analysis that an Asian-associated ancestry cluster showed fewer N-insertions than the approximately 690-donor mean. High sensitivity and specificity were reportedly achieved when the classifier diagnosed cytomegalovirus status.

The ends were cut back, 0 bases at V and 1 base at J, with 9 bases in the middle. The germline gives CDR1 LGHNA, CDR2 YSLEER. The CDR3 spans 15 residues. This clone was seen a handful of times. Its antigen is still unknown. PCR used 60 Vbeta primers and 13 Jbeta primers. Repertoires were generated with immunoSEQ multiplex PCR, while TCRdb's copy carries only in-frame clones and drops some. Here the sample spans 130,000 or so clones, approximately 8.7% being singletons. Sequencing used PBMCs. The rearrangement uses TRBV4-3 and TRBJ2-5, with D uncertain. The TCR originated in a man in his forties in good health and CMV-seronegative. The chain's CDR3 is CASSQDPAGQETQYF. In DNA, the CDR3 is TGCGCCAGCAGCCAAGATCCTGCCGGCCAAGAGACCCAGTACTTC.